The entry that follows covers one T cell receptor beta chain sequence. What it recognizes is unknown. The data belong to a study of T cell responses to AZD1222 COVID-19 vaccine. Findings and caveats of the study: Seropositive at baseline were only a handful of AZD1222 recipients.

Clones were sequenced by immunoSEQ multiplex PCR, and TCRdb holds only the in-frame ones, with some missing. The sample contains about 110,000 clones, 85% to 90% of which appear only once. The CDR3 spans 16 residues. V lost 0 bases to trimming and J lost 4 bases, with 15 bases between them. Germline CDR1 reads KGHSH; CDR2 reads LQKENI. The sequence was obtained from an adult in good health. The sample here was peripheral blood, taken on day 0 of AZD1222 vaccination. The chain has TRBV18 and TRBJ1-1; D possibly corresponds to TRBD1 (6 bases). The DNA of the CDR3 is TGTGCCAGCTCACCACCTATGAGGAGGGGGGGCACTGAAGCTTTCTTT. Translating gives CASSPPMRRGGTEAFF.